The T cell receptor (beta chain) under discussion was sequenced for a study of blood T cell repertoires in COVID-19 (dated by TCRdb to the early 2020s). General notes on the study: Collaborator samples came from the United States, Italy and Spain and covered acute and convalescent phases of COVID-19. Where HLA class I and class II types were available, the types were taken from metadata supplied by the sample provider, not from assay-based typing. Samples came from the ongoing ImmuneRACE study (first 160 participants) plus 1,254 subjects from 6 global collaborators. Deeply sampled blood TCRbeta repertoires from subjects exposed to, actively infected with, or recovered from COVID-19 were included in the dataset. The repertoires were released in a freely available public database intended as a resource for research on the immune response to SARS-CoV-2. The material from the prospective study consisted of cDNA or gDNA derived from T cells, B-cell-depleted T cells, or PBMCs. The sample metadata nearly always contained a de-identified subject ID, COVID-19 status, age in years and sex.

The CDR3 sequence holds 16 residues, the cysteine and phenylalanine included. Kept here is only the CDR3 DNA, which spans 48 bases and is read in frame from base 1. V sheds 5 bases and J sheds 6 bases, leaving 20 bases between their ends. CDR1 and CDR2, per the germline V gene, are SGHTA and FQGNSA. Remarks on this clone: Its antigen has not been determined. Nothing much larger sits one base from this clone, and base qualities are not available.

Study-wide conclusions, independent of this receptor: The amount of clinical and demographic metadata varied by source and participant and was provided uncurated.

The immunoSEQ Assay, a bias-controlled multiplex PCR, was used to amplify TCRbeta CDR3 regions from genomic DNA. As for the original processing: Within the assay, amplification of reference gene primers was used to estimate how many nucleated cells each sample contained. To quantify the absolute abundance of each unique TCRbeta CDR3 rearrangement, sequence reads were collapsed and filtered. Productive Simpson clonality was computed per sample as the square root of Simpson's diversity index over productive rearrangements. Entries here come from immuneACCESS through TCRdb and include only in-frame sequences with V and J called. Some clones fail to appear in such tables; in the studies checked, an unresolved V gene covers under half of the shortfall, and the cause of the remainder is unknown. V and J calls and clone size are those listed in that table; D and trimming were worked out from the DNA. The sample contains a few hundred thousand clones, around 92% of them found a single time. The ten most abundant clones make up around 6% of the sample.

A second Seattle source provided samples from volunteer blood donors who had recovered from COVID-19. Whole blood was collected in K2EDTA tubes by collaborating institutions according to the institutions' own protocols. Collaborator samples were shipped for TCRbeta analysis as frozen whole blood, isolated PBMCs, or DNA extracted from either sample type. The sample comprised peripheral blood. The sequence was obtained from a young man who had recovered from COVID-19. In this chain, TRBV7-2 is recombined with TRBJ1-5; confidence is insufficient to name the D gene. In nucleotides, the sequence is TGTGCCAGCAGCCCGAACGATGGTGCGAGCGGTCAGCCCCAGCATTTT. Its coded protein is CASSPNDGASGQPQHF.